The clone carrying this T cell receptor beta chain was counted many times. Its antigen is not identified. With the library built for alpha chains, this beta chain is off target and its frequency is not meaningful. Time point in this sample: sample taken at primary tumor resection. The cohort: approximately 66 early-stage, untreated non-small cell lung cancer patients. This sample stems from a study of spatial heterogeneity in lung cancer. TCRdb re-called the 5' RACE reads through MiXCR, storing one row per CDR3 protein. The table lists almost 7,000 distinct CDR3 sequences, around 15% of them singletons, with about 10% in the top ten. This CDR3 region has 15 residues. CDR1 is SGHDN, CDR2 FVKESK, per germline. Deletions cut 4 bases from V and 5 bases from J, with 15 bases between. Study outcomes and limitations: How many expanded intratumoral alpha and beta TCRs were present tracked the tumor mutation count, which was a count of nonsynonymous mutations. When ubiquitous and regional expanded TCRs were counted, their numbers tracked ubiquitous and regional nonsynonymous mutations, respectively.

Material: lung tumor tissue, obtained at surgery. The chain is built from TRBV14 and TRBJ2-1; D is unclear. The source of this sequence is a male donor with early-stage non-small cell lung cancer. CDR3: CASSPFMLGHNEQFF. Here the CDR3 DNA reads TGTGCCAGCAGCCCGTTTATGCTAGGCCACAATGAGCAGTTCTTC. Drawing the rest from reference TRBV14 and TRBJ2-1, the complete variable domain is EAGVTQFPSHSVIEKGQTVTLRCDPISGHDNLYWYRRVMGKEIKFLLHFVKESKQDESGMPNNRFLAERTGGTYSTLKVQPAELEDSGVYFCASSPFMLGHNEQFFGPGTRLTVL.